The following is a TCR beta chain sequence with its context. The data were produced by immunoSEQ multiplex PCR, yet TCRdb's version contains in-frame clones alone and is incomplete. The sample contains roughly 130,000 clones, approximately 80% of which appear only once. These data originate in a study of blood T cell repertoires in COVID-19. CDR1 is ENHRY and CDR2 is SYGVKD in the germline V gene. After removal of 6 bases from V and 5 bases from J, the junction contained 6 bases not matched to a gene. The CDR3 consists of 13 residues. The chain has TRBV10-3 and TRBJ2-7; 8 bases line up with TRBD1. Sample: peripheral blood. This receptor was identified in an older man with acute or convalescent COVID-19. The CDR3: CAIRYDRGHEQYF. CDR3 DNA: TGTGCCATCAGGTACGACAGGGGCCACGAGCAGTACTTC.